These 10 T cell receptor beta chains originate from one sample sequenced in a study of spatial heterogeneity in lung cancer (dated by TCRdb to the late 2010s). Summary of the overall study and its limitations: The tumor nonsynonymous mutation count correlated with the number of expanded intratumoral alpha and beta TCRs.

These TCRs are of unknown antigen specificity. The sample's time point label is to be understood as: sample taken at primary tumor resection. Libraries were built with 5' RACE. TCRdb shows the sequencer as NextSeq 500. The public reads were reprocessed in TCRdb via fastp at Q25 and MiXCR, keeping in-frame beta chains. When rows share a CDR3 protein, they turn into one entry using the most common DNA and genes. This sample gives a few thousand distinct CDR3 sequences in total; 5% to 7.5% of them show up just once. The leading ten clones occupy 8.5% to 9.5% of the sample. Here the sequenced sample was lung tumor tissue, taken at surgery. Receptors were obtained from a male donor with early-stage non-small cell lung cancer.

In this sample, this clonotype is medium-sized (0.01 to 0.1%). V and J are TRBV30 and TRBJ2-5, with a weak D call TRBD1 (6 bases). The germline V and J ends were trimmed by 4 bases and 1 base, with 10 bases remaining between them. The CDR3 covers 13 residues. Germline V gene data show CDR1 as GTSNPN and CDR2 as SVGIG (reference sequence). CDR3 sequence: CAWTYRVQETQYF. The DNA of the CDR3 is TGTGCCTGGACCTACAGGGTCCAAGAGACCCAGTACTTC.

This chain connects TRBV20-1 to TRBJ2-4, with 9 nucleotides matching TRBD1. V lost 6 bases to trimming and J lost 8 bases; unmatched junction nucleotides: 14. The CDR3 totals 15 residues. The germline V gene has CDR1 DFQATT and CDR2 SNEGSKA (reference sequence). The CDR3 region has the DNA TGCAGTGCCCGCCGCGCCGGGACAGGGAGGGACATTCAGTACTTC. Its protein is CSARRAGTGRDIQYF.

Relative to its sample, this clonotype is medium-sized. V gene TRBV5-1 combines with J gene TRBJ2-7, with D perhaps matching TRBD1 (6 bases). CDR1 and CDR2 from the germline V gene are SGHRS and YFSETQ. V dropped 2 bases and J dropped 4 bases, with 7 bases sitting between them. The CDR3 contains 12 residues. CDR3 sequence (DNA): TGCGCCAGCAGCTTACAGGGTTACGAGCAGTACTTC. This sequence encodes CASSLQGYEQYF.

The V call is TRBV4-1, the J call TRBJ2-7, with 13 bases identical to TRBD2. The CDR3 is made up of 18 amino acids. Per the germline V gene, CDR1 is MGHRA and CDR2 is YSYEKL. After removal of 4 bases from V and 0 bases from J, the junction contained 9 bases not matched to a gene. The CDR3 reads CASSPLQGLAGPSYEQYF. The CDR3 DNA reads as TGCGCCAGCAGCCCCCTCCAGGGACTAGCGGGACCCTCCTACGAGCAGTACTTC.

This clonotype has only a few counts. The chain combines TRBV6-5 with TRBJ2-7, with TRBD2 identical over 10 bases. Germline V gene data show CDR1 as MNHEY and CDR2 as SVGAGI. The length of the CDR3 is 14 residues. The V and J ends lost 10 bases and 2 bases, in that order; junction bases with no gene match: 8. The CDR3 region is CATQPSGGAYEQYF. The DNA of the CDR3 is TGTGCCACACAACCTAGCGGGGGAGCCTACGAGCAGTACTTC.

A few counts support this clonotype. This chain joins TRBV3-1 and TRBJ2-1, with a weak D call TRBD2 (6 bases). Trimming cost V 0 bases and J 0 bases, with 9 bases left between them. Looked up from germline, CDR1 is LGHDT and CDR2 is YNNKEL (reference sequence). The length of the CDR3 is 16 residues. CDR3 amino acids: CASSQDSGSSYNEQFF. The CDR3 nucleotides read TGTGCCAGCAGCCAAGATAGCGGTAGCTCCTACAATGAGCAGTTCTTC.

By frequency in the sample, this clonotype is medium-sized. The V call is TRBV11-2, the J call TRBJ2-5, with D hard to call. CDR1 is SGHAT, CDR2 FQNNGV, per germline. V was clipped by 5 bases and J by 5 bases, with 12 bases between them. The CDR3 is made up of 13 amino acids. In DNA form, the CDR3 reads TGTGCCAGCAGCAATTACGCCCTCGAGACCCAGTACTTC. Translated, it gives CASSNYALETQYF.

This clonotype was recorded at least ten times. J is TRBJ2-3 and V is TRBV29-1; a weak D match, TRBD2 (6 bases). V lost 6 bases, J lost 0 bases, and 16 bases lay in between. The CDR3 covers 15 residues. CDR1 is SQVTM and CDR2 is ANQGSEA in the germline V gene. The CDR3 is CSVEGLPGSTDTQYF. CDR3 nucleotides: TGCAGCGTGGAGGGTTTACCCGGAAGCACAGATACGCAGTATTTT.

Within the sample, this clonotype is medium-sized. This chain joins TRBV15 and TRBJ2-4; 10 nucleotides line up with TRBD1. This CDR3 contains 15 residues. After removal of 0 bases from V and 7 bases from J, the junction contained 3 bases not matched to a gene. Looked up from germline, CDR1 is LNHNV and CDR2 is YYDKDF (reference sequence). Here the CDR3 reads CATSRDTGQGNIQYF. DNA for the CDR3: TGTGCCACCAGCAGAGATACGGGACAGGGGAACATTCAGTACTTC.

By sample fraction, this clonotype is large. DNA of the CDR3: TGTGCCAGCAGTTTAAAGACAGGAAATCAGCCCCAGCATTTT. Its protein is CASSLKTGNQPQHF. The rearrangement links TRBV27 to TRBJ1-5; D might be TRBD1 (6 bases). In germline, CDR1 is MNHEY, CDR2 SMNVEV (reference sequence). Trimming left V 2 bases short and J 4 bases short, with 9 bases between. This CDR3 contains 14 residues.